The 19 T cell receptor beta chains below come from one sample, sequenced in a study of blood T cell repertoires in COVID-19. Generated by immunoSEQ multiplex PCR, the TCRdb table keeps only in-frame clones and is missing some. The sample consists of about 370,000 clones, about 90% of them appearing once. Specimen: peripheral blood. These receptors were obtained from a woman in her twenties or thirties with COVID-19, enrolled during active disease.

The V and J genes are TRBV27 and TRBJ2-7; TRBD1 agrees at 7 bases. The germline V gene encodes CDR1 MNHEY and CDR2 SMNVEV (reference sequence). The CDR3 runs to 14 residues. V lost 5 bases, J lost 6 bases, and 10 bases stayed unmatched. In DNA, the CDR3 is TGTGCCAGCAGTCCCCCCGACAGGGCCCCCGAGCAGTACGTC. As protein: CASSPPDRAPEQYV.

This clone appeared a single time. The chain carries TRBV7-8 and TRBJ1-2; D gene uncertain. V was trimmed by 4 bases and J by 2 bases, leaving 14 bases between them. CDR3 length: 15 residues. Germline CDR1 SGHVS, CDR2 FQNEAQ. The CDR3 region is CASSSSGRTNYGYTF. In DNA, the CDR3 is TGTGCCAGCAGCTCATCCGGGAGGACGAACTATGGCTACACCTTC.

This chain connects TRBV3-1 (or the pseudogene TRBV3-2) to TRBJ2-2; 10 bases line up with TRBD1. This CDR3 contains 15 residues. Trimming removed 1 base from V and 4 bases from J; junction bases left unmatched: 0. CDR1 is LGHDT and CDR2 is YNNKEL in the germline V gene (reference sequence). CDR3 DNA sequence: TGTGCCAGCAGCCAAGGGACAGGGGGCACCGGGGAGCTGTTTTTT. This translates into CASSQGTGGTGELFF.

CDR3 loop: CASRQGLMNTEAFF. The CDR3 DNA reads as TGTGCCAGCAGGCAGGGACTCATGAACACTGAAGCTTTCTTT. J is TRBJ1-1 and V is TRBV7-9, with TRBD1 as a possible D gene (5 bases). The V and J ends lost 6 bases and 0 bases respectively, with 11 bases between them. Germline V gene data show CDR1 as SEHNR and CDR2 as FQNEAQ (reference sequence). The CDR3 sequence is 14 residues long.

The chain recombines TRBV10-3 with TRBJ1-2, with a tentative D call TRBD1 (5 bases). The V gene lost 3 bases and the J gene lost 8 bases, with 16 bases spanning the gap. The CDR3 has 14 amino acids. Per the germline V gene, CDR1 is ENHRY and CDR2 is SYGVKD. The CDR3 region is CAISDPLQGGGYTF. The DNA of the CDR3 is TGTGCCATCAGTGACCCTCTCCAGGGTGGAGGCTACACCTTC.

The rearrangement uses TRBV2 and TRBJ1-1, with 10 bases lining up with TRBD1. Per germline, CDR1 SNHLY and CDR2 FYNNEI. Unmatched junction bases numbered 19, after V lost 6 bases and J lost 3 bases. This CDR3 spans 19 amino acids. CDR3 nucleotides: TGTGCCAGCAGCCTTCCGTCTATCCGGGACAGGGGAACAGACACTGAAGCTTTCTTT. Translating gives CASSLPSIRDRGTDTEAFF.

For the CDR3, the DNA is TGCAGCCTCAAAACGGGACAGGGCGGTATAACCCAGTACTTC. Its protein is CSLKTGQGGITQYF. The V gene is TRBV29-1, the J gene TRBJ2-5; the match to TRBD1 covers 9 bases. Unmatched junction bases numbered 15, after V lost 8 bases and J lost 8 bases. CDR3 length: 14 amino acids. Looked up from germline, CDR1 is SQVTM and CDR2 is ANQGSEA.

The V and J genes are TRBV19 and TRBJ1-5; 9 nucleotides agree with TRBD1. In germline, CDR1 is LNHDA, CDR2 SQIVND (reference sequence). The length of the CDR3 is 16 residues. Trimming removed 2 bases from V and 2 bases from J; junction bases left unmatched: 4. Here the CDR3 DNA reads TGTGCCAGTAGTATAACAGGGGGCGAGGGCAATCAGCCCCAGCATTTT. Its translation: CASSITGGEGNQPQHF. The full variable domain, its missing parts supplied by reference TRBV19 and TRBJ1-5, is DGGITQSPKYLFRKEGQNVTLSCEQNLNHDAMYWYRQDPGQGLRLIYYSQIVNDFQKGDIAEGYSVSREKKESFPLTVTSAQKNPTAFYLCASSITGGEGNQPQHFGDGTRLSIL.

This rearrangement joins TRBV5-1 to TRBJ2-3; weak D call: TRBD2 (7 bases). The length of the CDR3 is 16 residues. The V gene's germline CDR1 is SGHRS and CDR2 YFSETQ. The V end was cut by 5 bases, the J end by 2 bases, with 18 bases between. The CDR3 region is CASREGGADITDTQYF. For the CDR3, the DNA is TGCGCCAGCAGGGAAGGGGGGGCCGACATCACAGATACGCAGTATTTT.

In DNA form, the CDR3 reads TGTGCCAGCATACGGGACTCGGTGAGGGGAAACACCATATATTTT. It translates to CASIRDSVRGNTIYF. This chain connects TRBV2 to TRBJ1-3; D perhaps matches TRBD1 (5 bases). The V end was cut by 7 bases, the J end by 4 bases, with 17 bases between. This CDR3 comprises 15 residues. Germline loops: CDR1 SNHLY, CDR2 FYNNEI. Drawing the rest from reference TRBV2 and TRBJ1-3, the complete variable domain is EPEVTQTPSHQVTQMGQEVILRCVPISNHLYFYWYRQILGQKVEFLVSFYNNEISEKSEIFDDQFSVERPDGSNFTLKIRSTKLEDSAMYFCASIRDSVRGNTIYFGEGSWLTVV.

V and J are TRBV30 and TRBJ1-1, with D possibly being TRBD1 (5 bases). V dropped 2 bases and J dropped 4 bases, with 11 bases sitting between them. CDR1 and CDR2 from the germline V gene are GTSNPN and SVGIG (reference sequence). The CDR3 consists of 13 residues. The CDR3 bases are TGTGCCTGGAGTCGAGCCGGGGGCACTGAAGCTTTCTTT. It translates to CAWSRAGGTEAFF.

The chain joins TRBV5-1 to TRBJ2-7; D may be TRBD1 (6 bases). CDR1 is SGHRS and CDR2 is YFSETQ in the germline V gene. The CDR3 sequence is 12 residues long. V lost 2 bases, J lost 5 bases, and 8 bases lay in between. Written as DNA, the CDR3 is TGCGCCAGCAGCTTTAAGGGGGACGAGCAGTACTTC. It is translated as CASSFKGDEQYF.

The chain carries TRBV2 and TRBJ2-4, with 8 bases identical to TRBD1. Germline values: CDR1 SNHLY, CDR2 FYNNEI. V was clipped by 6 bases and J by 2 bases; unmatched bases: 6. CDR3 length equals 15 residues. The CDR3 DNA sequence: TGTGCCAGCAGGGGTCAGGGGGCTTCCAAAAACATTCAGTACTTC. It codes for CASRGQGASKNIQYF.

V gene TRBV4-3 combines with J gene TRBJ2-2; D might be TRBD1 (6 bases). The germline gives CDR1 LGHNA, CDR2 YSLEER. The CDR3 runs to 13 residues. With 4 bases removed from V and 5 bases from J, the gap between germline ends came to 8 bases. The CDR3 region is CASSLRGTGELFF. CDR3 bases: TGCGCCAGCAGCCTCAGGGGTACCGGGGAGCTGTTTTTT.

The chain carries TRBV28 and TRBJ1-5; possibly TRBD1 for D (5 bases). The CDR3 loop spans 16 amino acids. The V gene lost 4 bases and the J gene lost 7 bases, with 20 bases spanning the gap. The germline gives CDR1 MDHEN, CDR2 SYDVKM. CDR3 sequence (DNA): TGTGCCAGCAGTTCAACCCTGGGGGGAGCCGTACAGCCCCAGCATTTT. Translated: CASSSTLGGAVQPQHF.

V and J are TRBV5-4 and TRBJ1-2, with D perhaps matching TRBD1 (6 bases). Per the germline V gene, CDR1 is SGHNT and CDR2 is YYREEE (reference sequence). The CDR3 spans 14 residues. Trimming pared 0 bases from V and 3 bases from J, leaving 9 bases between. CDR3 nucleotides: TGTGCCAGCAGCTTGGACAGGGACCACTATGGCTACACCTTC. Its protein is CASSLDRDHYGYTF.

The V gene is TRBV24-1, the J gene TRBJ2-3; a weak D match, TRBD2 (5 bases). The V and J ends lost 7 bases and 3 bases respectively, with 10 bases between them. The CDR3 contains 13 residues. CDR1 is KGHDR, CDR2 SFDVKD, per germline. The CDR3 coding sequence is TGTGCCACCAGCTGGCCGGGAACAGATACGCAGTATTTT. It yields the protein CATSWPGTDTQYF.

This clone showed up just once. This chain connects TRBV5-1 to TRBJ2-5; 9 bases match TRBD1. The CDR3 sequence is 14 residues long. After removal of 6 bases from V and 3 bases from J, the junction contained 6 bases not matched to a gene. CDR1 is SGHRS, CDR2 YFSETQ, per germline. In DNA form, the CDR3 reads TGCGCCAGCACAGTAGGGGACAGGGAAGAGACCCAGTACTTC. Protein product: CASTVGDREETQYF.

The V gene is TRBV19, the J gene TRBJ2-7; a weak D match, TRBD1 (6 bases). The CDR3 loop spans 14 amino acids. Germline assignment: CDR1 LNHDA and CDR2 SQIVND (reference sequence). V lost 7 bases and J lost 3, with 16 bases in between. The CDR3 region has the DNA TGTGCCAGTATCCGACAGGTTGCCGACTACGAGCAGTACGTC. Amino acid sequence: CASIRQVADYEQYV.